The clone carrying this T cell receptor beta chain was observed a single time. Its antigen is currently unknown. V was pared by 2 bases and J by 7 bases, with 26 bases between. The CDR3 is 18 residues long. Per the germline V gene, CDR1 is MDHEN and CDR2 is SYDVKM. This entry is derived from a study of T cells after posttransplantation cyclophosphamide. The protocol was immunoSEQ multiplex PCR, while the TCRdb copy is restricted to in-frame clones and leaves out a portion. Of some 54,000 clones listed, 90% to 95% were seen once; the top ten hold around 2.8%. Overall study findings and caveats: Donor-recipient repertoire similarity was low at 1-2 months, rising over year one. Recipient CMV seropositivity and CMV reactivation strongly tracked TRB clonality.

On the day of bone marrow donation, the related graft donor provided peripheral blood. The chain couples TRBV28 to TRBJ1-2, with D perhaps matching TRBD1 (6 bases). This clonotype was sampled from a woman in her thirties in good health and a related stem cell transplant donor. The specimen was PBMCs. CDR3 residues: CASSLGDTRPITSGGYTF. The CDR3 DNA reads as TGTGCCAGCAGTTTAGGGGACACAAGACCCATTACTAGTGGTGGCTACACCTTC.